This T cell receptor (beta chain) is from a study of regulatory T cells in long-lasting Graves disease. For this clonotype: The target antigen is unknown.

Per the germline V gene, CDR1 is MNHNS and CDR2 is SASEGT. The CDR3 has 14 residues. Trimming shortened V by 7 bases and J by 4 bases, and 16 bases separated the two germline ends. The study, taken as a whole, reports: Persistent patients shared more public clonotypes (about 2,700) than newly diagnosed patients (966).

The time point denotes: newly diagnosed GD, antithyroid drugs for less than 3 months. PBMCs were the source of the RNA used for TCR sequencing. Building of the TCR beta libraries involved iRepertoire HTBI primers and Arm-PCR of CDR3 regions. MiXCR was run by TCRdb on the multiplex PCR reads, yielding one entry per CDR3 protein. The sample has about 370,000 distinct CDR3 sequences; around a sixth are singletons. Sequences were derived from peripheral blood mononuclear cells (PBMCs), sampled at new diagnosis, from a patient treated with antithyroid drugs. The source is a female donor with Graves disease. The V and J genes are TRBV6-1 and TRBJ2-5, with no clear D. CDR3 nucleotide sequence: TGTGCCAGCATCCGGGCGCGGAGAGGAGAGACCCAGTACTTC. Translation: CASIRARRGETQYF.